These 12 T cell receptor beta chains were sequenced from one sample in a study of T cell repertoires in cytomegalovirus infection. These TCRs' antigens remain unknown. TCRdb reprocessed the reads with MiXCR, giving one entry per CDR3 protein. The sample includes around 800,000 distinct CDR3 sequences, 30% to 35% of them seen just once. The material sequenced was cultured CD8+ T cells from PBMCs, taken from culture after CMV antigen stimulation. The receptors come from a human donor in good health (CMV status not recorded). Some clones in this sample may be carry-over from other donors' samples.

This clonotype was found many times. CDR3: CASSGGGPLREQFF. The CDR3 DNA sequence: TGTGCCAGCAGCGGCGGGGGGCCCCTCCGGGAGCAGTTCTTC. The chain uses TRBV7-2 and TRBJ2-1, with 8 bases lining up with TRBD2. Trimming at V came to 5 bases and at J to 10 bases, leaving 10 bases not matched to a gene. Germline CDR1 is SGHTA and CDR2 is FQGNSA. The CDR3 covers 14 residues. Together with reference TRBV7-2 and TRBJ2-1, the CDR3 gives the full variable domain: GAGVSQSPSNKVTEKGKDVELRCDPISGHTALYWYRQSLGQGLEFLIYFQGNSAPDKSGLPSDRFSAERTGGSVSTLTIQRTQQEDSAVYLCASSGGGPLREQFFGPGTRLTVL.

The chain couples TRBV6-1 to TRBJ2-1; 9 nucleotides match TRBD2. Germline values: CDR1 MNHNS, CDR2 SASEGT. Unmatched junction bases numbered 8, after V lost 5 bases and J lost 6 bases. CDR3 length: 15 amino acids. The CDR3 loop is CASSFRGGALNEQFF. As DNA, the CDR3 is TGTGCCAGCAGTTTCCGCGGGGGGGCCCTCAATGAGCAGTTCTTC.

The CDR3 DNA follows: TGTGCCAGCAGTTTAGGGGGGGTCCACACTGAAGCTTTCTTT. Residues: CASSLGGVHTEAFF. J is TRBJ1-1 and V is TRBV27; possible D gene TRBD1, 5 bases. CDR3 length equals 14 residues. Germline V gene data show CDR1 as MNHEY and CDR2 as SMNVEV (reference sequence). Trimming left V 2 bases short and J 3 bases short, with 10 bases between.

This clonotype was seen more than once but under ten times. This chain connects TRBV7-2 to TRBJ2-1; D gene ambiguous. CDR3 length: 18 amino acids. V dropped 2 bases and J dropped 1 base, with 18 bases sitting between them. Germline CDR1 is SGHTA and CDR2 is FQGNSA. As DNA, the CDR3 is TGTGCCAGCAGCTTAACGCCCGCCGGCCGACTTTCCTACAATGAGCAGTTCTTC. Its translation is CASSLTPAGRLSYNEQFF.

This clonotype was observed a handful of times. The chain couples TRBV24-1 to TRBJ1-1, with D perhaps TRBD1 (5 bases). The CDR3 is made up of 13 amino acids. Trimming took off 5 bases at V and 3 bases at J, with 9 bases between the two ends. Germline CDR1 and CDR2: KGHDR and SFDVKD. CDR3 sequence: CATSGTGYTEAFF. In DNA form, the CDR3 reads TGTGCCACCAGTGGAACAGGCTACACTGAAGCTTTCTTT.

This clonotype appeared a few times. The chain links TRBV29-1 to TRBJ1-1, with no clear D. Germline CDR1 and CDR2: SQVTM and ANQGSEA. The V gene lost 7 bases and the J gene lost 5 bases, with 14 bases spanning the gap. The CDR3 sequence is 12 residues long. The CDR3 spells CSALGRGTEAFF. The CDR3, as DNA: TGCAGCGCCCTGGGAAGAGGGACTGAAGCTTTCTTT. Full variable domain (missing parts from reference TRBV29-1 and TRBJ1-1): SAVISQKPSRDICQRGTSLTIQCQVDSQVTMMFWYRQQPGQSLTLIATANQGSEATYESGFVIDKFPISRPNLTFSTLTVSNMSPEDSSIYLCSALGRGTEAFFGQGTRLTVV.

Only one count was recorded for this clonotype. Given a much more abundant clone one base away, this may be a read error. The chain uses TRBV7-6 and TRBJ1-1; D remains unclear. V dropped 5 bases and J dropped 0 bases, with 10 bases sitting between them. CDR3 size: 14 residues. From germline, CDR1 is SGHVS and CDR2 FNYEAQ. Here the CDR3 reads CASSEHGLNTEAFF. As DNA, the CDR3 is TGTGCCAGCAGCGAACATGGGCTGAACACTGAAGCTTTCTTT.

The chain has TRBV27 and TRBJ1-6; D gene ambiguous. The germline V and J ends were trimmed by 2 bases and 11 bases, with 10 bases remaining between them. Germline V gene lookup returns CDR1 MNHEY and CDR2 SMNVEV (reference sequence). This CDR3 is built from 13 residues. The CDR3 DNA is TGTGCCAGCAGTTTAGGGGTCGGGGCACCCCTCCACTTT. Amino acid sequence: CASSLGVGAPLHF.

V and J are TRBV6-6 and TRBJ2-7; TRBD1 is a possible D gene (5 bases). The CDR3 is 13 amino acids. Germline V CDR1 and CDR2: MNHNY, SVGAGI (reference sequence). The V gene lost 5 bases and the J gene lost 3 bases, with 11 bases spanning the gap. CDR3 residues: CASSDRSDYEQYV. For the CDR3, the DNA is TGTGCCAGCAGTGACAGATCGGACTACGAGCAGTACGTC.

The J gene is TRBJ2-3, the V gene TRBV20-1; D is possibly TRBD2 (5 bases). The length of the CDR3 is 16 residues. Trimming shortened V by 0 bases and J by 0 bases, and 13 bases separated the two germline ends. The germline V gene has CDR1 DFQATT and CDR2 SNEGSKA (reference sequence). CDR3 residues: CSARDMAGLSTDTQYF. The CDR3 bases are TGCAGTGCTAGAGATATGGCGGGCCTCAGCACAGATACGCAGTATTTT.

This clonotype was seen at least ten times. CDR3 amino acids: CASSSRGGYTEAFF. For the CDR3, the DNA is TGTGCCAGCAGCTCCAGGGGGGGGTACACTGAAGCTTTCTTT. The genes are TRBV7-2 and TRBJ1-1; 7 nucleotides line up with TRBD1. The CDR3 is made up of 14 amino acids. Germline V gene data show CDR1 as SGHTA and CDR2 as FQGNSA. Germline trimming cut 4 bases from V and 3 bases from J; bases unmatched to any gene: 5.

This clonotype was counted between two and nine times. The chain couples TRBV29-1 to TRBJ2-3; TRBD2 aligns across 8 bases. Germline values: CDR1 SQVTM, CDR2 ANQGSEA. The V and J ends lost 6 bases and 3 bases, in that order; junction bases with no gene match: 8. CDR3 length: 14 residues. CDR3 residues: CSVPGGATTDTQYF. The CDR3 nucleotides are TGCAGCGTCCCGGGGGGGGCGACAACAGATACGCAGTATTTT.